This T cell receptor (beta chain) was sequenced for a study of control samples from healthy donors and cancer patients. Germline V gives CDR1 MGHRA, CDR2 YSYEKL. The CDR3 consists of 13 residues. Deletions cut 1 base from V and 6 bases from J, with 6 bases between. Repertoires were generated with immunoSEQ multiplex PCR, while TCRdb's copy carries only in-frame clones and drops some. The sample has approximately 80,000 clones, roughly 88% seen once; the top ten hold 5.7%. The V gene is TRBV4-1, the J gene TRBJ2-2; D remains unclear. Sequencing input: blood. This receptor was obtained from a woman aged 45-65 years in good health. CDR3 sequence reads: CASSQVESGELFF. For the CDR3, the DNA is TGCGCCAGCAGCCAAGTAGAGTCCGGGGAGCTGTTTTTT.